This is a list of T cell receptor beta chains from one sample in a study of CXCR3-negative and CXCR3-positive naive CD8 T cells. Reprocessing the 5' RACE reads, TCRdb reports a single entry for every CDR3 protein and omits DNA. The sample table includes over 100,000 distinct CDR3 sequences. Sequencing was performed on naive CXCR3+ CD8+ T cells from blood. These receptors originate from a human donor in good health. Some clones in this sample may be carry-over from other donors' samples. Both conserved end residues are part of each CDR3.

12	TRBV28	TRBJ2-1	CASSSERDEQFF
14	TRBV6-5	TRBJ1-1	CASSYVRGRVEAFF
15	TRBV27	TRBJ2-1	CASTPGGGVGDEQFF
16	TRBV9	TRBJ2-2	CASSGGGAKNTGELFF
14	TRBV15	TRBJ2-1	CATSRDRGNNEQFF
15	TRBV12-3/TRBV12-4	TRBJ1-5	CASSSRGQILPPQHF
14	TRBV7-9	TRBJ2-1	CASSPAAGANEQFF
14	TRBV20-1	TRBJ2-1	CSSVSSFLAAEQFF
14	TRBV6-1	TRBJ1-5	CASSGAGGNQPQHF
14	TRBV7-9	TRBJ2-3	CASSLVESTDTQYF
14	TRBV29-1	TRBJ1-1	CSVESRQGHTEAFF
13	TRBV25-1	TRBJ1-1	CASSEQGITEAFF
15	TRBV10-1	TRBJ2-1	CASSEADFPYNEQFF
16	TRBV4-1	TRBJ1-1	CAGTSSIGTGVTEAFF
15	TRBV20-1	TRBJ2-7	CSAEPTDRGSYEQYF
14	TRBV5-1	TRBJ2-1	CASSWGQGTNEQFF
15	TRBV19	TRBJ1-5	CASSIDLAENQPQHF
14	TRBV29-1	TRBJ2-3	CSVGMSLARDTQYF
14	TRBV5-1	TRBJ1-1	CASSLWGRETEAFF
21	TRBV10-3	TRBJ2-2	CAILALLLAGAPVGHTGELFF
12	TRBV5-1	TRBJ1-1	CASSFPGSEAFF
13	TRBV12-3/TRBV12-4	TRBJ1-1	CASSLQGGTEAFF
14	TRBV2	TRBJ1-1	CASPVGLMNTEAFF
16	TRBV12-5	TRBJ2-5	CASGWAAGGLVKTQYF
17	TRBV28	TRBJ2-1	CASSPGLHRTVYNEQFF
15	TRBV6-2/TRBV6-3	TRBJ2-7	CASSYSDGGSYEQYF
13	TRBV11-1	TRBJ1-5	CAILTGVRQPQHF
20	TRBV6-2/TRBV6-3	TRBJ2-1	CASSYPSLAGGITLTYEQFF
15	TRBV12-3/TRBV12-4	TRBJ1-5	CASRQTGAADQPQHF
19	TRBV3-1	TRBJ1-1	CASSQEGAGTGGLNTEAFF
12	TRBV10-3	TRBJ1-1	CATGTGNTEAFF
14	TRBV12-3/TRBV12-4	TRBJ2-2	CASSFSRNTGELFF
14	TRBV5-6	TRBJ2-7	CASSLAGQPYEQYF
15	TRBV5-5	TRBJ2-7	CASSRGQGEVYEQYF
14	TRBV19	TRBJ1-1	CASSIGTGSTEAFF
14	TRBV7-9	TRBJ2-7	CASSLFGNTYEQYF
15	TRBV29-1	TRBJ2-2	CSVEDWDTNTGELFF
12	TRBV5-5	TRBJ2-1	CASSWEYNEQFF
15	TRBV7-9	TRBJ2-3	CASNTGLASADTQYF
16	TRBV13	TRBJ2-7	CASSSDSDHLPYEQYF
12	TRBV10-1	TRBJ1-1	CAPLVALTEAFF
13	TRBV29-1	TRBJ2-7	CSVMAGRTYEQYF
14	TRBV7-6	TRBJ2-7	CASSLAGIPYEQYF
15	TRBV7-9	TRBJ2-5	CASSSPKDGWETQYF
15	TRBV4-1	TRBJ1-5	CASSQDLGNNQPQHF
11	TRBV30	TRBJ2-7	CAWTQGREQYF
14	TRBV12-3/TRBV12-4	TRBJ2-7	CASSSGTVSYEQYF
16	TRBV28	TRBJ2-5	CASSGSPTSGYETQYF
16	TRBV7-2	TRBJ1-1	CASSLRWGDLTTEAFF
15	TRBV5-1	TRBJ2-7	CASSYGWRAVDEQYF
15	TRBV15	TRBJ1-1	CATSRDFGGGTEAFF
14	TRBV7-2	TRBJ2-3	CASSSLPGTDTQYF